The clone carrying this TCR beta chain was counted once. This specimen comes from a study of blood T cell repertoires in COVID-19. Turning to the study itself: Acute-phase and convalescent COVID-19 samples originated in the United States, Italy and Spain. T cells, B-cell-depleted T cells, or PBMCs supplied cDNA or gDNA.

The V gene's germline CDR1 is MDHEN and CDR2 SYDVKM. Trimming left V 4 bases short and J 8 bases short, with 27 bases between. CDR3 length equals 18 residues. Per the authors' pipeline: Estimates of nucleated cell counts were drawn from the amplification of reference gene primers. Assay: immunoSEQ multiplex PCR; the TCRdb copy retains only in-frame clones and omits some. That table gives V, J and clone size, and the DNA gave D and trimming. The sample has 55,000 to 75,000 clones; about 80% are singletons. Sequencing used peripheral blood. This TCR was sampled from a man aged 55 to 69 with acute or convalescent COVID-19. This chain connects TRBV28 to TRBJ2-1; a weak D match, TRBD2 (6 bases). Here the CDR3 reads CASSYNYGTPQGVDEQFF. The DNA of the CDR3 is TGTGCCAGCAGTTACAATTACGGGACTCCTCAAGGTGTGGATGAGCAGTTCTTC.